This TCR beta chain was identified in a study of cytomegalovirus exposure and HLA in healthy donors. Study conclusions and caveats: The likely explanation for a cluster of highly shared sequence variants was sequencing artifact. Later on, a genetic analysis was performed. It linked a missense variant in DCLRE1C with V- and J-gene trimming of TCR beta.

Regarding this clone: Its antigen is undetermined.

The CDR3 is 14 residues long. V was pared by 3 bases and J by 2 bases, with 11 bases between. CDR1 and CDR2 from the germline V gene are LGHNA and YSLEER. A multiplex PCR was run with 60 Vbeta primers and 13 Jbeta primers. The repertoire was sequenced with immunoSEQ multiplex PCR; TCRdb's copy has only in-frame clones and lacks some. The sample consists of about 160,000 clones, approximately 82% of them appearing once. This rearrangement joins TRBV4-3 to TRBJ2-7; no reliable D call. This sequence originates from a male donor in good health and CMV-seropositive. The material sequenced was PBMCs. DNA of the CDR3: TGCGCCAGCAGCCAGAGGAACGGCCCCTACGAGCAGTACTTC. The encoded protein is CASSQRNGPYEQYF.